This TCR beta chain was profiled in a study of breast tumors, draining lymph nodes, adjacent tissues. The CDR3 has 15 residues. Germline V gene sequence: CDR1 SGHVS, CDR2 FQNEAQ. With 5 bases removed from V and 6 bases from J, the gap between germline ends came to 19 bases. This clonotype was seen repeatedly, ten times or more. Antigen specificity is unknown. Study outcomes and limitations: Luminal-like breast cancer showed significantly greater tumor-nontumor repertoire similarity than basal-like breast cancer did. Tumor repertoires ranked between lymph nodes and nontumor tissue in diversity, with V and J gene preferences.

TCRdb ran MiXCR on the multiplex PCR reads and lists one entry per CDR3 protein. The sample has tens of thousands of distinct CDR3 sequences; approximately 22% are singletons. This receptor was obtained from a female donor with breast cancer. Some clones in this sample may be carry-over from other donors' samples. The sequenced sample was breast tumor tissue. This chain joins TRBV7-8 and TRBJ1-2, with D possibly matching TRBD1 (5 bases). For the CDR3, the DNA is TGTGCCAGCAGCCTCATAACCGGGACGCTGGATGGCTACACCTTC. Its protein is CASSLITGTLDGYTF.